The clone carrying this T cell receptor beta chain was picked up many times. What it binds is not known. The second PCR ran about 6 to 11 cycles with a sample-barcoded 5' primer and J-beta primers. In TCRdb, the 5' RACE reads were re-called with MiXCR into one record per CDR3 protein. Among some 710,000 distinct CDR3 sequences listed, 35% to 50% were seen once. Per the germline V gene, CDR1 is SGHRS and CDR2 is YFSETQ. This CDR3 spans 16 amino acids. The V segment lost 5 bases and the J segment 4 bases; nucleotides outside the gene matches: 12. This record comes from a study of blood T cells in healthy people across ages. Across the study: Template-switching capture recovered about one barcoded beta molecule per two T cells. Overall study findings and caveats: Age advanced and TCR beta diversity per million T cells fell, roughly linearly. The lack of PBMC sorting stopped any conclusive naive versus antigen-experienced comparison.

The chain carries TRBV5-1 and TRBJ2-3; 8 bases agree with TRBD2. Input material: blood. This clonotype originated in an elderly man in good health. In nucleotides, the CDR3 is TGCGCCAGCAGTCGAGCGGGAGCGGATTTTGCAGATACGCAGTATTTT. It codes for CASSRAGADFADTQYF.